Sequencing of this TCR beta chain was carried out in a study of vaccination effects on CD4 cells after COVID-19. The germline V gene encodes CDR1 SGHAT and CDR2 FQDESV (reference sequence). The V segment lost 5 bases and the J segment 3 bases; nucleotides outside the gene matches: 4. The CDR3 covers 15 residues. This clone was picked up one time. The antigen is undetermined. Profiling relied on immunoSEQ multiplex PCR, and the TCRdb table lists in-frame clones only, not all of them. The table has 15,000 to 20,000 clones, 76% seen once. ViraFEST assay sequencing came after antigen-specific CD4+ T cells were expanded with viral peptide pools. Isolating CD4+ T cells followed 9 to 11 days of culture. SARS-CoV-2 infection was confirmed by PCR in the person between March and December 2020. All participants had two doses of either the BNT162b2 or mRNA-1273 vaccine.

The source of this sequence is a human donor who had a prior SARS-CoV-2 infection. The sample in question was CD4+ T cells from PBMCs cultured with SARS-CoV-2 spike peptides, obtained after COVID-19 vaccination. This chain uses TRBV11-1 with TRBJ2-1, with 10 positions matching TRBD2. DNA for the CDR3: TGTGCCAGCAGCCCTTGGACTAGCGGCTACAATGAGCAGTTCTTC. Its protein is CASSPWTSGYNEQFF.